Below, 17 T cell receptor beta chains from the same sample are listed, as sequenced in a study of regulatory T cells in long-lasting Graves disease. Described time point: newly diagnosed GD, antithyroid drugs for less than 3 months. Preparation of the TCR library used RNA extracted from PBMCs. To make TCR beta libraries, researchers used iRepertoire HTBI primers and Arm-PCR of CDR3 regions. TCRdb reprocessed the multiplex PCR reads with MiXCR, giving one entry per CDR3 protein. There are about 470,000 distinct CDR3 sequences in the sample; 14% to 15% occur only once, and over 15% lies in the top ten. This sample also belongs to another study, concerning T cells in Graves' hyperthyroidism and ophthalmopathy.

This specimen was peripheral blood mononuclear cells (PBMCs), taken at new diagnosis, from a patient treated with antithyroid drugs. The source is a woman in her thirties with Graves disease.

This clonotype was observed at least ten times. For the CDR3, the DNA is TGTGCCAGCAGTGAAGCGACAGGGTCCTGGTTAGAACTGTTTTTT. Translation gives CASSEATGSWLELFF. The chain links TRBV6-1 to TRBJ1-4; 7 positions match TRBD1. This CDR3 comprises 15 residues. The ends lost 0 bases at V and 12 bases at J; junction bases unmatched: 10. Germline V lookup: CDR1 MNHNS, CDR2 SASEGT.

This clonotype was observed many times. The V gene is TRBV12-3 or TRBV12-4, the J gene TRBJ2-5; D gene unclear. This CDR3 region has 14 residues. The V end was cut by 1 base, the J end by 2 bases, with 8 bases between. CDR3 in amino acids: CASSLGRMQETQYF. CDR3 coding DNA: TGTGCCAGCAGTTTAGGGAGAATGCAAGAGACCCAGTACTTC.

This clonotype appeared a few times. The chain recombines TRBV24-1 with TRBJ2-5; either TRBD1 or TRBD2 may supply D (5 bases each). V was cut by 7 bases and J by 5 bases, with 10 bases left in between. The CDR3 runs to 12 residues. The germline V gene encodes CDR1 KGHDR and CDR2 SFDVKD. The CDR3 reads CATRGWGETQYF. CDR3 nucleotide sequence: TGTGCCACCAGGGGCTGGGGGGAGACCCAGTACTTC.

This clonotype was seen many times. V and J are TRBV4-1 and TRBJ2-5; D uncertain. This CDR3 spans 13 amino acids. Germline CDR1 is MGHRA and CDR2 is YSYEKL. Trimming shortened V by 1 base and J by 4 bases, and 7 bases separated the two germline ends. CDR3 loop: CASSQGRLETQYF. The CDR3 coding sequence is TGCGCCAGCAGCCAAGGGAGATTAGAGACCCAGTACTTC.

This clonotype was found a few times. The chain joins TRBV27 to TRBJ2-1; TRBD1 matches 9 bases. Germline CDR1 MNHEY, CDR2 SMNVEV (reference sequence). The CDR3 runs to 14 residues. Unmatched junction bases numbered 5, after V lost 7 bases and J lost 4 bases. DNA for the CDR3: TGTGCCAGCATGCGGACAGGGGTTTACAATGAGCAGTTCTTC. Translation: CASMRTGVYNEQFF.

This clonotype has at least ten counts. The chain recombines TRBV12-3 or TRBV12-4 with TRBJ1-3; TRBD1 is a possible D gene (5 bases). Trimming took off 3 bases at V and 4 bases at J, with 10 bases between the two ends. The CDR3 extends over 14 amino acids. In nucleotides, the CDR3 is TGTGCCAGCAGTTTCGGGGGAACGGGAAACACCATATATTTT. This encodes CASSFGGTGNTIYF.

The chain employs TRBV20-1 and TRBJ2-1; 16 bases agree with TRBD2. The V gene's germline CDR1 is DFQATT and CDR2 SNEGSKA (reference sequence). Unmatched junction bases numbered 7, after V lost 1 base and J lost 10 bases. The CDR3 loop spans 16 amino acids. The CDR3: CSARGPGLAGGREQFF. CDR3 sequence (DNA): TGCAGTGCTAGAGGCCCGGGACTAGCGGGGGGGAGGGAGCAGTTCTTC.

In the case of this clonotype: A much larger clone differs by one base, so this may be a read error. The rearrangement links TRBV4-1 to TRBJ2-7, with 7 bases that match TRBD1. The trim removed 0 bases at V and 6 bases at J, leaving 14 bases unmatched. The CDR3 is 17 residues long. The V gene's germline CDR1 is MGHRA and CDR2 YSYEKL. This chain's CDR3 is CASSQELRDSSSPEQYF. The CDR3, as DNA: TGCGCCAGCAGCCAAGAACTCCGGGACAGCTCTTCTCCCGAGCAGTACTTC.

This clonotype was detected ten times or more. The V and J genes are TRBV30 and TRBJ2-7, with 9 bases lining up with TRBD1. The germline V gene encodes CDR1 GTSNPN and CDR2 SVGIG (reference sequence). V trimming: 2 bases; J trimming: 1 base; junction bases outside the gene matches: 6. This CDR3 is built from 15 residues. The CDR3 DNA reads TGTGCCTGGAGTATTGGGACAGGGACATCCTACGAGCAGTACTTC. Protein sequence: CAWSIGTGTSYEQYF.

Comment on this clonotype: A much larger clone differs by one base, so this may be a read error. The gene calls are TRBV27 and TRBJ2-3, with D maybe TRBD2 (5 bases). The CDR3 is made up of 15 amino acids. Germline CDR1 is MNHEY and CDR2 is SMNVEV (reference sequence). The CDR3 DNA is TGTGCCAGCAATTTATTCTGGCGGGTCCCAGATACGCAGTATTTT. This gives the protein CASNLFWRVPDTQYF.

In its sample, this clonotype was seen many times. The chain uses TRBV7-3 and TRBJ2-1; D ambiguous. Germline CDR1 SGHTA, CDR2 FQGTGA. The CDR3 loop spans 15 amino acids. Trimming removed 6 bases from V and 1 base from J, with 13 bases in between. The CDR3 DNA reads TGTGCCAGCAGAAAGACCCCCCGGTCCTACAATGAGCAGTTCTTC. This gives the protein CASRKTPRSYNEQFF. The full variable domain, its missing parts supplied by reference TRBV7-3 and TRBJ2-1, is GAGVSQTPSNKVTEKGKYVELRCDPISGHTALYWYRQSLGQGPEFLIYFQGTGAADDSGLPNDRFFAVRPEGSVSTLKIQRTERGDSAVYLCASRKTPRSYNEQFFGPGTRLTVL.

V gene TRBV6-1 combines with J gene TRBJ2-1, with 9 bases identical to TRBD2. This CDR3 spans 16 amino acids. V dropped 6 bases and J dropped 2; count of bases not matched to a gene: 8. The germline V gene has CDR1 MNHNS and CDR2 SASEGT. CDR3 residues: CASRTLAGVTYNEQFF. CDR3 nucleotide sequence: TGTGCCAGCAGGACTTTAGCGGGAGTCACCTACAATGAGCAGTTCTTC.

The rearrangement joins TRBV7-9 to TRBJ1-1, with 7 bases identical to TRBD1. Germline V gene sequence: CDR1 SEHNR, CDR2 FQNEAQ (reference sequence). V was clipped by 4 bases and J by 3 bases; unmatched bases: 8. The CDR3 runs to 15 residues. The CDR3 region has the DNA TGTGCCAGCAGCTCTTCCCACAGGGGAGACACTGAAGCTTTCTTT. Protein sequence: CASSSSHRGDTEAFF.

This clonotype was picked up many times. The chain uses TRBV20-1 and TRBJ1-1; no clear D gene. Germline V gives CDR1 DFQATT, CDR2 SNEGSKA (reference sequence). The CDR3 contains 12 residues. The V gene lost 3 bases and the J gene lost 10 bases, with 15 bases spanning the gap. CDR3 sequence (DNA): TGCAGTGCTAGGGGAGGGATTGATGGAGCTTTCTTT. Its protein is CSARGGIDGAFF.

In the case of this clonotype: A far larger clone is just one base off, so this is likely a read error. The CDR3 DNA follows: TGTGCCTGGAGTGAGGGGCCCAACGAGCAGTTCTTC. This codes for CAWSEGPNEQFF. The chain has TRBV30 and TRBJ2-1; maybe TRBD1 (5 bases). Trimming shortened V by 1 base and J by 10 bases, and 11 bases separated the two germline ends. The CDR3 contains 12 residues. Per the germline V gene, CDR1 is GTSNPN and CDR2 is SVGIG (reference sequence).

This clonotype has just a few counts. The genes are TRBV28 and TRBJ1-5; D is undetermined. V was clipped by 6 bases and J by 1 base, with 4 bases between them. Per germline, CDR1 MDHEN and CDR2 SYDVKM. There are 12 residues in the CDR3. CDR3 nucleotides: TGTGCCAGCAGGTCAAGCAATCAGCCCCAGCATTTT. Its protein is CASRSSNQPQHF.

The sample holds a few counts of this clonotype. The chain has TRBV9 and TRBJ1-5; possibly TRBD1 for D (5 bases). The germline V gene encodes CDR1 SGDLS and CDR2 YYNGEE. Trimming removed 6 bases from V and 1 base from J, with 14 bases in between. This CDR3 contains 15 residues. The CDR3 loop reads CASTRDGRSNQPQHF. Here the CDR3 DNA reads TGTGCCAGCACTCGGGACGGCCGAAGCAATCAGCCCCAGCATTTT.